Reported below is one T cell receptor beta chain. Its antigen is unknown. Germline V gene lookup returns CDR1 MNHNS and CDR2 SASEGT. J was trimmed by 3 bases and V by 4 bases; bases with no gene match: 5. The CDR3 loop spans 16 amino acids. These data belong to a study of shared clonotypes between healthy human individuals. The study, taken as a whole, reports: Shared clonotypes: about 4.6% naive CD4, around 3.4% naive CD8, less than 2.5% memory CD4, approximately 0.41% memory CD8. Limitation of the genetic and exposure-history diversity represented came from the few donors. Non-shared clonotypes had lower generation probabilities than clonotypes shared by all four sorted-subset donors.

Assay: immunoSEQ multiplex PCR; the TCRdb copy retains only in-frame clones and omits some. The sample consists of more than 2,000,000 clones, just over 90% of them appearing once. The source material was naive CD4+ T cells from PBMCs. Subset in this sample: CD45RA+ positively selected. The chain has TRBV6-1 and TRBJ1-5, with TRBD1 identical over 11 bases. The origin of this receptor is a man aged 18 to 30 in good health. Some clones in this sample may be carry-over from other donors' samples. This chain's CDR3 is CASSARTGGINQPQHF. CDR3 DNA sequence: TGTGCCAGCAGTGCTCGGACAGGGGGCATCAATCAGCCCCAGCATTTT.